This T cell receptor beta chain was captured by sequencing in a study of post-analysis software for immune sequencing data. Whole-study context: Recorded disease courses covered relapsing-remitting, secondary progressive and progressive-relapsing multiple sclerosis. Some patients had no subtype annotation. General study results and limits: A few TRBV segments appeared more often in patients than in controls, and TRBV5-6, TRBV5-1 and TRBV20-1 were among these. Those samples that were prepared in the same batch co-clustered strongly by F measure. Normalized Chao1 diversity was significantly reduced in patients versus controls.

Incorporated into the TCR beta cDNA libraries were unique molecular identifiers, which served to reduce PCR and sequencing biases. TCRdb re-derived calls from the PCR reads in MiXCR, one entry per CDR3 protein. This table has around 250,000 distinct CDR3 sequences, approximately 34% appearing once. Details on this clonotype: Its antigen is undetermined.

V lost 3 bases to trimming and J lost 4 bases; unmatched junction nucleotides: 3. Germline V gives CDR1 SGHRS, CDR2 YFSETQ. This CDR3 is 14 amino acids long. This receptor was obtained from a girl aged 10 to 17 with multiple sclerosis. The V and J genes are TRBV5-1 and TRBJ1-1, with 10 positions matching TRBD1. The sample comprised blood. CDR3 sequence: CASSWGQGSTEAFF. For the CDR3, the DNA is TGCGCCAGCAGCTGGGGACAGGGGAGCACTGAAGCTTTCTTT.